The 5 T cell receptor beta chains in this list originate from one sample, sequenced in a study of blood T cell repertoires in COVID-19. Repertoires were generated with immunoSEQ multiplex PCR, while TCRdb's copy carries only in-frame clones and drops some. Among some 97,000 clones listed, approximately 86% were seen once. The sample taken for sequencing was peripheral blood. These receptors all stem from a man aged 50 or older with active or convalescent COVID-19.

There are a few counts of this clone. V is TRBV29-1 and J is TRBJ1-2; TRBD1 matches 7 bases. This CDR3 is 10 amino acids long. The V gene end was trimmed by 6 bases and the J gene end by 11 bases; junction bases not matched to a gene: 6. Per germline, CDR1 SQVTM and CDR2 ANQGSEA. The CDR3 sequence is CSVPTGNYTF. The CDR3, as DNA: TGCAGCGTCCCGACAGGGAATTACACCTTC.

This chain links TRBV7-9 with TRBJ1-2; 12 nucleotides align to TRBD1. Germline V CDR1 and CDR2: SEHNR, FQNEAQ (reference sequence). Losses at the gene ends were 5 bases for V and 6 bases for J; bases not matched to a gene: 13. This CDR3 comprises 17 residues. The CDR3 here is CASSPGTGGLGRDGYTF. CDR3 bases: TGTGCCAGCAGCCCCGGGACAGGGGGCCTGGGAAGGGATGGCTACACCTTC. Based on the CDR3 plus reference TRBV7-9 and TRBJ1-2, the full variable domain is DTGVSQNPRHKITKRGQNVTFRCDPISEHNRLYWYRQTLGQGPEFLTYFQNEAQLEKSRLLSDRFSAERPKGSFSTLEIQRTEQGDSAMYLCASSPGTGGLGRDGYTFGSGTRLTVV.

The chain combines TRBV10-1 with TRBJ1-1, with D maybe TRBD1 (5 bases). Trimming took off 0 bases at V and 6 bases at J, with 11 bases between the two ends. This CDR3 comprises 14 residues. Germline CDR1 and CDR2: WNHNN and SYGVQD (reference sequence). The CDR3: CASSESRQYPEAFF. CDR3 sequence (DNA): TGCGCCAGCAGTGAGTCGAGACAGTATCCTGAAGCTTTCTTT.

V gene TRBV29-1 combines with J gene TRBJ2-1, with D possibly TRBD2 on 6 matching bases. Trimming took off 3 bases at V and 0 bases at J, with 12 bases between the two ends. Germline V gene lookup returns CDR1 SQVTM and CDR2 ANQGSEA. This CDR3 region has 15 residues. CDR3 sequence (DNA): TGCAGCGTTGACGCGCTAGCGAGCTCCTACAATGAGCAGTTCTTC. Residues: CSVDALASSYNEQFF.

V gene TRBV5-1 combines with J gene TRBJ2-6, with 9 positions matching TRBD1. CDR1 is SGHRS, CDR2 YFSETQ, per germline. V lost 3 bases, J lost 2 bases, and 3 bases stayed unmatched. This CDR3 is 16 amino acids long. Written as DNA, the CDR3 is TGCGCCAGCAGCTCCCGGGACAGGGCTGGGGCCAACGTCCTGACTTTC. It codes for CASSSRDRAGANVLTF. The full variable domain, in which reference TRBV5-1 and TRBJ2-6 provide the parts outside the CDR3, is KAGVTQTPRYLIKTRGQQVTLSCSPISGHRSVSWYQQTPGQGLQFLFEYFSETQRNKGNFPGRFSGRQFSNSRSEMNVSTLELGDSALYLCASSSRDRAGANVLTFGAGSRLTVL.